This TCR beta chain was recorded in a study of beta chain features in type 1 diabetes. Points from the study as a whole: Among type 1 diabetes patients, VDJ junctions had fewer insertions and more deletions. In every one of the four CD4+ subsets, TCRB CDR3s were moderately but significantly shorter in Type 1 diabetes patients.

Stem cell-like memory, regulatory, central memory and naive CD4+ cells were sorted via CD45RO/CCR7/CD25/CD127/CD95/CD27. This clone showed up just a few times. Its antigen remains unidentified. cDNA synthesis used the whole RNA isolate, giving expressed TCRB sequences. Some 3.4 million reads were obtained on average from naive, central memory and regulatory T cell samples. TCRdb's copy holds only in-frame clones and misses some; the assay was immunoSEQ multiplex PCR. This sample carries around 600,000 clones, about an eighth of them seen once, and the ten largest clones take 0.095% to 0.15%. This TCR came from a man aged 25-45 years with type 1 diabetes. Sequencing was performed on naive CD4+ T cells from blood.

CDR3 residues: CASSPTGGDGNTIYF. The CDR3 bases are TGTGCCAGCAGTCCCACAGGGGGGGACGGAAACACCATATATTTT. The rearrangement links TRBV7-2 to TRBJ1-3, with TRBD1 matching over 8 bases. The length of the CDR3 is 15 residues. Losses at the gene ends were 6 bases for V and 4 bases for J; bases not matched to a gene: 8. Per germline, CDR1 SGHTA and CDR2 FQGNSA.